These 24 T cell receptor beta chains were sequenced from one sample in a study of blood T cell repertoires in COVID-19. Assay used: immunoSEQ multiplex PCR; TCRdb lists only in-frame clones, some missing. The sample comprises some 270,000 clones, about nine tenths of which are singletons, and roughly 2.1% rests with the top ten. Sequencing used peripheral blood. These receptors were collected from a middle-aged man with acute or convalescent COVID-19.

The rearrangement links TRBV7-9 to TRBJ1-3, with 7 bases lining up with TRBD1. Germline CDR1 is SEHNR and CDR2 is FQNEAQ (reference sequence). Trimming cost V 7 bases and J 4 bases; bases outside gene matches: 7. The CDR3 is made up of 14 amino acids. The CDR3 is CASTAWDRGNTIYF. CDR3 nucleotides: TGTGCCAGCACCGCCTGGGACAGAGGAAACACCATATATTTT.

The chain joins TRBV7-9 to TRBJ2-5; 11 positions agree with TRBD2. After removal of 2 bases from V and 2 bases from J, the junction contained 7 bases not matched to a gene. Germline lookup yields CDR1 SEHNR and CDR2 FQNEAQ (reference sequence). This CDR3 is built from 17 residues. This CDR3 reads CASSLMGTSGIQETQYF. The CDR3 DNA is TGTGCCAGCAGCTTAATGGGGACTAGCGGTATACAAGAGACCCAGTACTTC.

This chain uses TRBV29-1 with TRBJ2-7; possibly TRBD2 for D (6 bases). Germline V gene sequence: CDR1 SQVTM, CDR2 ANQGSEA. This CDR3 contains 15 residues. V was trimmed by 6 bases and J by 0 bases, leaving 18 bases between them. The CDR3 DNA sequence: TGCAGCGTACACCTGACCCGGGGGAGCTCCTACGAGCAGTACTTC. Its translation: CSVHLTRGSSYEQYF.

This rearrangement joins TRBV5-4 to TRBJ1-4; the D gene is possibly TRBD1 (5 bases). V gave up 4 bases and J gave up 3 bases, with 13 bases separating them. This CDR3 has 15 amino acids. From germline, CDR1 is SGHNT and CDR2 YYREEE (reference sequence). CDR3 sequence: CASSNQGSPNEKLFF. CDR3 DNA sequence: TGTGCCAGCAGCAACCAGGGTTCCCCTAATGAAAAACTGTTTTTT. Looking up the rest from reference TRBV5-4 and TRBJ1-4 gives the full variable domain: ETGVTQSPTHLIKTRGQQVTLRCSSQSGHNTVSWYQQALGQGPQFIFQYYREEENGRGNFPPRFSGLQFPNYSSELNVNALELDDSALYLCASSNQGSPNEKLFFGSGTQLSVL.

J is TRBJ2-7 and V is TRBV5-1; 7 nucleotides line up with TRBD1. The CDR3 runs to 15 residues. Unmatched junction bases numbered 9, after V lost 5 bases and J lost 1 base. From germline, CDR1 is SGHRS and CDR2 YFSETQ. CDR3 nucleotides: TGCGCCAGCAGGAACCGACAGGGTGGGTCCTACGAGCAGTACTTC. Translated: CASRNRQGGSYEQYF. Combining the CDR3 with reference TRBV5-1 and TRBJ2-7 gives the whole variable domain KAGVTQTPRYLIKTRGQQVTLSCSPISGHRSVSWYQQTPGQGLQFLFEYFSETQRNKGNFPGRFSGRQFSNSRSEMNVSTLELGDSALYLCASRNRQGGSYEQYFGPGTRLTVT.

The chain combines TRBV5-1 with TRBJ2-6, with D unclear. Germline assignment: CDR1 SGHRS and CDR2 YFSETQ. V was shortened by 2 bases and J by 3 bases, with 3 bases between the two germline ends. The CDR3 is made up of 13 amino acids. CDR3 coding DNA: TGCGCCAGCAGCTTATATGGGGCCAACGTCCTGACTTTC. Translated, it gives CASSLYGANVLTF.

CDR3 coding DNA: TGTGCCAGCAGTTACCCCATGGGCGGGGAACCAAATCAGCCCCAGCATTTT. Translated, it gives CASSYPMGGEPNQPQHF. The chain joins TRBV6-2 or TRBV6-3 to TRBJ1-5; D is uncertain. There are 17 residues in the CDR3. Deletions cut 2 bases from V and 4 bases from J, with 18 bases between. The germline V gene has CDR1 MNHEY and CDR2 SVGEGT.

This chain links TRBV28 with TRBJ2-7, with unresolved D. The V and J ends lost 6 bases and 3 bases respectively, with 18 bases between them. This CDR3 comprises 15 residues. Germline CDR1 and CDR2: MDHEN and SYDVKM. DNA of the CDR3: TGTGCCAGCAGCCCCGGGTTGCGGAATCGCTACGAGCAGTACTTC. It codes for CASSPGLRNRYEQYF. Combining the CDR3 with reference TRBV28 and TRBJ2-7 gives the whole variable domain DVKVTQSSRYLVKRTGEKVFLECVQDMDHENMFWYRQDPGLGLRLIYFSYDVKMKEKGDIPEGYSVSREKKERFSLILESASTNQTSMYLCASSPGLRNRYEQYFGPGTRLTVT.

The chain couples TRBV7-3 to TRBJ2-1; a possible D gene is TRBD1 (5 bases). Between the trimmed V and J ends, which lost 2 bases and 0 bases, there was a span of 17 bases. CDR1 and CDR2 (germline): SGHTA, FQGTGA. The CDR3 runs 18 residues. In DNA form, the CDR3 reads TGTGCCAGCAGCTTATCGCAGGGCCAAGCAAGCTCCTACAATGAGCAGTTCTTC. Amino acids: CASSLSQGQASSYNEQFF.

The chain joins TRBV18 to TRBJ2-7; D perhaps matches TRBD1 (6 bases). V dropped 0 bases and J dropped 5 bases, with 17 bases sitting between them. CDR1 and CDR2 (germline): KGHSH, LQKENI. CDR3 size: 16 residues. CDR3 DNA: TGTGCCAGCTCACCACCCCACAGGGTCCCTGGAGACGAGCAGTACTTC. Translating it yields CASSPPHRVPGDEQYF.

CDR3 in DNA: TGTGCCAGCAGTTCTCCCTACACCTTC. This encodes CASSSPYTF. The J gene is TRBJ1-2, the V gene TRBV6-6, with D uncertain. Looked up from germline, CDR1 is MNHNY and CDR2 is SVGAGI (reference sequence). CDR3 size: 9 residues. Trimming removed 4 bases from V and 10 bases from J, with 4 bases in between.

Concerning this clone: One end of the junction fails to match germline, which may point to a read error. The chain employs TRBV12-3 or TRBV12-4 and TRBJ1-1, with 8 bases fitting TRBD1. The CDR3 is 12 amino acids. The CDR3 sequence: CASSLGQGEAFF. The CDR3 region has the DNA TGTGCCAGCAGCTTAGGACAGGGTGAGGCTTTCTTT.

The chain has TRBV6-5 and TRBJ1-6; TRBD1 agrees at 8 bases. The CDR3 is made up of 14 amino acids. CDR1 is MNHEY and CDR2 is SVGAGI in the germline V gene. Trimming took 7 bases from V and 10 from J; bases not matched to a gene: 9. The chain's CDR3 is CASTTDRDRSPLHF. The CDR3 coding sequence is TGTGCCAGCACTACGGACAGGGACCGCTCACCCCTCCACTTT.

The chain employs TRBV20-1 and TRBJ1-1; unclear D gene. V lost 2 bases and J 3 bases, leaving 4 bases between the germline ends. The CDR3 contains 11 residues. Germline V gives CDR1 DFQATT, CDR2 SNEGSKA (reference sequence). The CDR3 sequence is CSARSDTEAFF. CDR3 DNA: TGCAGTGCTAGAAGCGACACTGAAGCTTTCTTT.

The chain has TRBV30 and TRBJ2-7, with D possibly being TRBD1 (6 bases). V lost 4 bases to trimming and J lost 1 base, with 14 bases between them. This CDR3 spans 14 amino acids. Germline V gene lookup returns CDR1 GTSNPN and CDR2 SVGIG (reference sequence). This CDR3 reads CAWNRQVRSYEQYF. The CDR3 DNA sequence: TGTGCCTGGAACCGACAGGTGCGGTCCTACGAGCAGTACTTC.

This chain uses TRBV4-1 with TRBJ1-2; a weak D match, TRBD1 (6 bases). CDR1 is MGHRA and CDR2 is YSYEKL in the germline V gene. V dropped 0 bases and J dropped 4 bases, with 12 bases sitting between them. The CDR3 spans 15 residues. The CDR3 bases are TGCGCCAGCAGCCAAGATCCAGGGGATTCCTATGGCTACACCTTC. As protein: CASSQDPGDSYGYTF.

The V call is TRBV7-8, the J call TRBJ1-1; TRBD1 might be the D (5 bases). Germline V gives CDR1 SGHVS, CDR2 FQNEAQ. This CDR3 contains 14 residues. V gave up 6 bases and J gave up 0 bases, with 11 bases separating them. The CDR3 here is CASRRGLLNTEAFF. The CDR3 coding sequence is TGTGCCAGCAGAAGGGGACTTCTGAACACTGAAGCTTTCTTT.

The chain uses TRBV6-5 and TRBJ1-2; TRBD1 is a possible D gene (5 bases). The V gene lost 6 bases and the J gene lost 8 bases, with 16 bases spanning the gap. This CDR3 comprises 13 residues. Germline assignment: CDR1 MNHEY and CDR2 SVGAGI. CDR3 in DNA: TGTGCCAGCAGCCCCAGGGCAGGCCGGGGCTACACCTTC. Protein product: CASSPRAGRGYTF.

The rearrangement joins TRBV3-1 (or the pseudogene TRBV3-2) to TRBJ1-4; D perhaps matches TRBD1 (5 bases). This CDR3 has 15 residues. With 7 bases removed from V and 5 bases from J, the gap between germline ends came to 17 bases. Germline V gene lookup returns CDR1 LGHDT and CDR2 YNNKEL (reference sequence). The CDR3 sequence is CASTPSWGENEKLFF. The DNA for the CDR3 is TGTGCCAGCACCCCCTCTTGGGGGGAAAATGAAAAACTGTTTTTT.

This chain joins TRBV5-1 and TRBJ2-6; D gene uncertain. V lost 7 bases and J lost 2, with 10 bases in between. Per germline, CDR1 SGHRS and CDR2 YFSETQ. The CDR3 has 14 amino acids. The DNA of the CDR3 is TGCGCCAGCCATCCCACTGCTGGGGCCAACGTCCTGACTTTC. It is translated as CASHPTAGANVLTF.

This chain uses TRBV6-5 with TRBJ2-2; D is possibly TRBD2 (5 bases). CDR3 length: 14 residues. Deletions cut 9 bases from V and 2 bases from J, with 13 bases between. Germline-derived CDR1 and CDR2 are MNHEY and SVGAGI. The CDR3 coding sequence is TGTGCCAGTTTCACTGGGAGCAACACCGGGGAGCTGTTTTTT. It is translated as CASFTGSNTGELFF.

The rearrangement links TRBV5-4 to TRBJ2-2; TRBD2 might be the D (6 bases). V shed 2 bases and J shed 1 base, with 6 bases lying between them. CDR3 length equals 14 residues. CDR1 is SGHNT, CDR2 YYREEE, per germline (reference sequence). CDR3 bases: TGTGCCAGCAGCTTCGGGGGGAACACCGGGGAGCTGTTTTTT. Translation: CASSFGGNTGELFF.

The chain combines TRBV6-1 with TRBJ2-2; no clear D gene. The ends were cut back, 2 bases at V and 4 bases at J, with 5 bases in the middle. CDR3 length equals 13 residues. Per the germline V gene, CDR1 is MNHNS and CDR2 is SASEGT. The CDR3 nucleotides read TGTGCCAGCAGTGAAACAGTCACCGGGGAGCTGTTTTTT. This sequence encodes CASSETVTGELFF.

A single count supports this clone. The rearrangement uses TRBV6-1 and TRBJ2-7, with unresolved D. The CDR3 totals 15 residues. CDR1 is MNHNS, CDR2 SASEGT, per germline. Trimming removed 0 bases from V and 0 bases from J, with 9 bases in between. The CDR3 is CASSEALGFSYEQYF. CDR3 coding DNA: TGTGCCAGCAGTGAAGCGCTCGGGTTCTCCTACGAGCAGTACTTC.